The 26 T cell receptor beta chains presented below share a single source sample, sequenced in a study of shared clonotypes between healthy human individuals. The repertoire was sequenced with immunoSEQ multiplex PCR; TCRdb's copy has only in-frame clones and lacks some. The repertoire holds hundreds of thousands of clones, with 60% to 75% as singletons. Sequencing was done on a sample of memory CD4+ T cells sorted from blood. This sample's subset: CD45RA-negative fraction. The receptors shown here come from a woman aged 25 to 45 in good health.

This clone was seen ten or more times. The CDR3 loop reads CATREREAEDTQYF. The CDR3 nucleotides are TGTGCCACACGGGAGCGGGAGGCCGAAGATACGCAGTATTTT. The V call is TRBV2, the J call TRBJ2-3, with 9 nucleotides matching TRBD2. The CDR3 consists of 14 residues. V lost 10 bases, J lost 5 bases, and 10 bases stayed unmatched. CDR1 is SNHLY, CDR2 FYNNEI, per germline.

Of note for this clone: Other DNA sequences in the same sample also yield this CDR3. This chain links TRBV18 with TRBJ2-5; D gene uncertain. The V gene lost 8 bases and the J gene lost 1 base, with 17 bases spanning the gap. This CDR3 spans 15 amino acids. Germline CDR1 KGHSH, CDR2 LQKENI. The CDR3 reads CASTRAGGFQETQYF. For the CDR3, the DNA is TGTGCCAGCACACGTGCTGGCGGATTCCAAGAGACCCAGTACTTC. Combining the CDR3 with reference TRBV18 and TRBJ2-5 gives the whole variable domain NAGVMQNPRHLVRRRGQEARLRCSPMKGHSHVYWYRQLPEEGLKFMVYLQKENIIDESGMPKERFSAEFPKEGPSILRIQQVVRGDSAAYFCASTRAGGFQETQYFGPGTRLLVL.

This rearrangement joins TRBV18 to TRBJ1-2, with 7 bases that match TRBD1. Germline V CDR1 and CDR2: KGHSH, LQKENI. The V and J ends lost 6 bases and 5 bases, in that order; junction bases with no gene match: 6. This CDR3 contains 13 residues. CDR3 region: CASSGTASYGYTF. The CDR3 DNA reads as TGTGCCAGCTCGGGGACAGCTTCATATGGCTACACCTTC.

J is TRBJ2-7 and V is TRBV2, with 10 bases that match TRBD2. V was pared by 4 bases and J by 7 bases, with 7 bases of the junction left unmatched. The CDR3 totals 14 residues. CDR1 is SNHLY, CDR2 FYNNEI, per germline. CDR3 sequence reads: CASSGTSGEKEQYF. CDR3 DNA: TGTGCCAGCAGTGGGACTAGCGGAGAAAAGGAGCAGTACTTC.

This chain connects TRBV11-1 to TRBJ1-2, with D tentatively TRBD1 (6 bases). The ends were cut back, 2 bases at V and 7 bases at J, with 17 bases in the middle. The germline V gene has CDR1 SGHAT and CDR2 FQDESV (reference sequence). CDR3 length: 15 residues. CDR3 amino acids: CASSLKGTRTAGYTF. CDR3 coding DNA: TGTGCCAGCAGCTTAAAAGGGACCAGGACAGCTGGCTACACCTTC.

The V and J genes are TRBV28 and TRBJ2-1; 7 bases line up with TRBD2. V lost 4 bases and J lost 4; bases outside the gene matches: 19. This CDR3 contains 19 residues. Germline CDR1 and CDR2: MDHEN and SYDVKM. CDR3 nucleotide sequence: TGTGCCAGCAGTTCTACGCACGATCGAGCGGGGAGATTATACAATGAGCAGTTCTTC. Amino acids: CASSSTHDRAGRLYNEQFF. The whole variable domain, remainder taken from reference TRBV28 and TRBJ2-1, is DVKVTQSSRYLVKRTGEKVFLECVQDMDHENMFWYRQDPGLGLRLIYFSYDVKMKEKGDIPEGYSVSREKKERFSLILESASTNQTSMYLCASSSTHDRAGRLYNEQFFGPGTRLTVL.

The rearrangement joins TRBV11-2 to TRBJ2-2, with D possibly TRBD1 on 6 matching bases. The CDR3 runs 15 residues. The germline V gene has CDR1 SGHAT and CDR2 FQNNGV. The ends were cut back, 6 bases at V and 3 bases at J, with 14 bases in the middle. As DNA, the CDR3 is TGTGCCAGCAGACGAGCAGGGGCCGACACCGGGGAGCTGTTTTTT. It codes for CASRRAGADTGELFF.

The chain links TRBV4-2 to TRBJ2-6; 13 bases agree with TRBD2. J lost 1 base, V lost 4 bases, and 7 bases had no gene match. This CDR3 region has 19 residues. Germline V gives CDR1 LGHNA, CDR2 YNFKEQ. The CDR3 coding sequence is TGTGCCAGCAGCCCGGGGACTAGCGGGAATCCATCTGGGGCCAACGTCCTGACTTTC. It translates to CASSPGTSGNPSGANVLTF.

The chain combines TRBV5-1 with TRBJ2-5; 9 bases line up with TRBD1. CDR3 length: 15 amino acids. Germline assignment: CDR1 SGHRS and CDR2 YFSETQ. Trimming removed 1 base from V and 5 bases from J; junction bases left unmatched: 6. CDR3 region: CASSLMGQGLETQYF. In DNA, the CDR3 is TGCGCCAGCAGCTTGATGGGACAGGGTTTGGAGACCCAGTACTTC.

The chain is built from TRBV30 and TRBJ1-1, with no clear D. Trimming pared 0 bases from V and 3 bases from J, leaving 5 bases between. CDR1 GTSNPN and CDR2 SVGIG come from the germline V gene (reference sequence). This CDR3 has 12 amino acids. For the CDR3, the DNA is TGTGCCTGGAGTGTAACTTACACTGAAGCTTTCTTT. Protein sequence: CAWSVTYTEAFF.

This clone was detected a few times. Other DNA sequences within the sample encode an identical CDR3. V and J are TRBV2 and TRBJ2-2, with TRBD1 matching 9 bases. Germline V lookup: CDR1 SNHLY, CDR2 FYNNEI. The CDR3 loop spans 15 amino acids. The junction had 1 base not matched to a gene; V was cut back by 1 base and J by 4 bases. The CDR3 DNA reads as TGTGCCAGCAGTGAAGGACAGGGGGGCACCGGGGAGCTGTTTTTT. Its translation: CASSEGQGGTGELFF.

The genes are TRBV2 and TRBJ2-7, with D uncertain. Germline CDR1 and CDR2: SNHLY and FYNNEI. The CDR3 loop spans 12 amino acids. Trimming cost V 8 bases and J 0 bases, with 8 bases left between them. CDR3 in amino acids: CASGIDSYEQYF. As DNA, the CDR3 is TGTGCCAGCGGGATTGACTCCTACGAGCAGTACTTC.

This chain joins TRBV5-1 and TRBJ1-2; TRBD1 might be the D (5 bases). This CDR3 is 14 amino acids long. The germline V and J ends were trimmed by 0 bases and 7 bases, with 13 bases remaining between them. The V gene's germline CDR1 is SGHRS and CDR2 YFSETQ. The CDR3 DNA reads TGCGCCAGCAGCTTGGATCAGGGATTGGGTGGCTACACCTTC. Its protein is CASSLDQGLGGYTF.

The V and J genes are TRBV7-1 and TRBJ2-5, with TRBD2 identical over 8 bases. TRBV7-1 qualifies as an ORF whose function is uncertain. The CDR3 is made up of 16 amino acids. With 4 bases clipped from V and 4 bases from J, the junction kept 11 bases outside the gene matches. As DNA, the CDR3 is TGTGCCAGCAGCTTAGTCCTAGGGCTAGCGGGAGAGACCCAGTACTTC. Its protein is CASSLVLGLAGETQYF.

V is TRBV11-2 and J is TRBJ2-2, with 7 bases fitting TRBD2. With V trimmed by 4 bases and J by 4 bases, 6 bases remained unmatched. CDR1 and CDR2 (germline): SGHAT, FQNNGV. The CDR3 has 15 amino acids. In nucleotides, the CDR3 is TGTGCCAGCAGCTCGTCCGGGACTACCACCGGGGAGCTGTTTTTT. It codes for CASSSSGTTTGELFF.

For this clone: The sample has other DNA sequences that encode this CDR3 too. This rearrangement joins TRBV2 to TRBJ2-1; no definite D call. Germline CDR1 is SNHLY and CDR2 is FYNNEI. With 2 bases removed from V and 0 bases from J, the gap between germline ends came to 5 bases. CDR3 length equals 14 residues. The CDR3 protein is CASSEISSYNEQFF. CDR3 nucleotides: TGTGCCAGCAGTGAAATTAGCTCCTACAATGAGCAGTTCTTC. Combining the CDR3 with reference TRBV2 and TRBJ2-1 gives the whole variable domain EPEVTQTPSHQVTQMGQEVILRCVPISNHLYFYWYRQILGQKVEFLVSFYNNEISEKSEIFDDQFSVERPDGSNFTLKIRSTKLEDSAMYFCASSEISSYNEQFFGPGTRLTVL.

V is TRBV25-1 and J is TRBJ2-1, with 9 bases that match TRBD1. The CDR3 extends over 16 amino acids. V shed 3 bases, J shed 4 bases, and the junction held 7 bases outside the gene matches. Germline V gene sequence: CDR1 MGHDK, CDR2 SYGVNS. DNA for the CDR3: TGTGCCAGCAGTGATAGGGACAGGGACCGGTACAATGAGCAGTTCTTC. Amino acid sequence: CASSDRDRDRYNEQFF.

The chain couples TRBV6-6 to TRBJ2-3; TRBD1 aligns across 7 bases. Unmatched junction bases numbered 5, after V lost 5 bases and J lost 3 bases. The germline V gene encodes CDR1 MNHNY and CDR2 SVGAGI (reference sequence). The CDR3 contains 14 residues. This chain's CDR3 is CASSRQGRTDTQYF. The CDR3 nucleotides read TGTGCCAGCAGTCGACAGGGTCGGACAGATACGCAGTATTTT.

In its sample, this clone was seen many times. The rearrangement joins TRBV11-2 to TRBJ2-7; tentative D call: TRBD2 (7 bases). Germline CDR1 and CDR2: SGHAT and FQNNGV. The CDR3 is 15 residues long. V shed 5 bases and J shed 2 bases, with 16 bases lying between them. CDR3 DNA sequence: TGTGCCAGCAGCGGAGGGGGGGCCGGCGCCTACGAGCAGTACTTC. Amino acids: CASSGGGAGAYEQYF.

The rearrangement joins TRBV27 to TRBJ1-2, with 7 bases fitting TRBD1. V gave up 3 bases and J gave up 8 bases; unmatched junction bases: 12. The length of the CDR3 is 15 residues. Germline V lookup: CDR1 MNHEY, CDR2 SMNVEV (reference sequence). Written as DNA, the CDR3 is TGTGCCAGCAGTTTCTTCAAGGGACAGCGTCGAGGCTACACCTTC. Its protein is CASSFFKGQRRGYTF.

This chain uses TRBV15 with TRBJ2-7; D unclear. CDR3 size: 12 residues. V was trimmed by 0 bases and J by 5 bases, leaving 5 bases between them. Germline V lookup: CDR1 LNHNV, CDR2 YYDKDF (reference sequence). CDR3 amino acids: CATSRDIHEQYF. The CDR3 DNA reads TGTGCCACCAGCAGAGATATTCACGAGCAGTACTTC.

This clone showed up just once. This rearrangement joins TRBV10-3 to TRBJ2-7; TRBD1 matches 9 bases. The V gene end was trimmed by 0 bases and the J gene end by 4 bases; junction bases not matched to a gene: 10. Germline V gene sequence: CDR1 ENHRY, CDR2 SYGVKD. This CDR3 spans 17 amino acids. The CDR3 DNA reads as TGTGCCATCAGTGAGTCGGGGAATGCACAGGGGGCTTACGAGCAGTACTTC. Amino acid sequence: CAISESGNAQGAYEQYF.

DNA of the CDR3: TGTGCCAGCAGCTTAGCCCAGGGGGTCAGGGGGCGGGCTGGCTACACCTTC. Its protein is CASSLAQGVRGRAGYTF. The genes are TRBV11-2 and TRBJ1-2, with 8 bases that match TRBD1. CDR3 size: 17 residues. CDR1 is SGHAT and CDR2 is FQNNGV in the germline V gene. Trimming took 1 base from V and 7 from J; bases not matched to a gene: 14.

The gene calls are TRBV4-2 and TRBJ1-2, with 8 positions matching TRBD1. CDR3 length equals 14 residues. The germline V gene has CDR1 LGHNA and CDR2 YNFKEQ. The J segment lost 8 bases and the V segment lost 3 bases, leaving 8 bases of the junction unmatched. Here the CDR3 reads CASSQGQVIFGYTF. The CDR3 DNA reads TGTGCCAGCAGCCAGGGACAGGTTATTTTCGGCTACACCTTC.

This clone was observed once. The chain carries TRBV6-1 and TRBJ2-2, with D unresolved. Germline values: CDR1 MNHNS, CDR2 SASEGT. This CDR3 is 12 amino acids long. V lost 6 bases and J 3 bases, leaving 5 bases between the germline ends. The CDR3 nucleotides are TGTGCCAGCAGGGTGTACACCGGGGAGCTGTTTTTT. It codes for CASRVYTGELFF.

As concerns this clone: This sample includes further DNA sequences coding for the same CDR3. In DNA form, the CDR3 reads TGCGCCAGCAGCTTGGCACAGGGGACAGATACGCAGTATTTT. Protein sequence: CASSLAQGTDTQYF. This chain links TRBV5-1 with TRBJ2-3; 7 bases map to TRBD1. The ends lost 0 bases at V and 3 bases at J; junction bases unmatched: 1. The CDR3 covers 14 residues. CDR1 is SGHRS and CDR2 is YFSETQ in the germline V gene.